This T cell receptor beta chain was sequenced for a study of cytotoxic CD8 clonotypes in ibrutinib-treated CLL. Study-wide results and limits: Under treatment, the uncommon public clonotypes either contracted or remained stable.

On this clone itself: Its specificity is unknown.

Profiling relied on immunoSEQ multiplex PCR, and the TCRdb table lists in-frame clones only, not all of them. This sample has some 200,000 clones, with just under 80% found just once. Per the germline V gene, CDR1 is KGHSH and CDR2 is LQKENI. The CDR3 spans 17 residues. The germline V and J ends were trimmed by 3 bases and 0 bases, with 16 bases remaining between them. Genomic DNA (about 2 micrograms) was obtained from cryopreserved PBMCs for construction of TCR beta libraries. V is TRBV18 and J is TRBJ2-3; possibly TRBD1 or TRBD2 for D (5 bases each). Sample: PBMCs, taken after 12 months of ibrutinib treatment. The TCR comes from a human donor with chronic lymphocytic leukemia. The CDR3 loop is CASSPQGPGLSTDTQYF. Here the CDR3 DNA reads TGTGCCAGCTCACCGCAGGGTCCGGGGCTCAGCACAGATACGCAGTATTTT.